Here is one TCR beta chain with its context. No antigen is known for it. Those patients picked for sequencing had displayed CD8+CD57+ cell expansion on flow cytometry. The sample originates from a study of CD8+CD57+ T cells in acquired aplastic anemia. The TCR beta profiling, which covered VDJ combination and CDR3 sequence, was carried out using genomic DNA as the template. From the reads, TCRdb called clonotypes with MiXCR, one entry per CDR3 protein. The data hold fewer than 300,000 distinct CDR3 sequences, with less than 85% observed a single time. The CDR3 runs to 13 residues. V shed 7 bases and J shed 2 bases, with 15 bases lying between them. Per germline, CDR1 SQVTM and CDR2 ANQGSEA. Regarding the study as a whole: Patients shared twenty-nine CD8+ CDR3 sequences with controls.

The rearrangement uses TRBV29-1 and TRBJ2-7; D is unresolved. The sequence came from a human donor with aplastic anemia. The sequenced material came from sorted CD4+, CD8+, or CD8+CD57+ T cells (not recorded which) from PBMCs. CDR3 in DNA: TGCAGCGGGTCGAGCCAGAGGACCTACGAGCAGTACGTC. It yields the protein CSGSSQRTYEQYV.